This TCR beta chain was sequenced in a study of OX40 agonist ivuxolimab in advanced cancers. Study-level information: Patients assigned to dose escalation were diagnosed with hepatocellular carcinoma, melanoma, renal cell or head and neck cancer.

Germline lookup yields CDR1 SGHTA and CDR2 FQGNSA. The CDR3 has 15 amino acids. The V and J ends lost 1 base and 2 bases, in that order; junction bases with no gene match: 1. This clone was counted only a few times. The antigen is undetermined. Clones were sequenced by immunoSEQ multiplex PCR, and TCRdb holds only the in-frame ones, with some missing. The table lists some 65,000 clones, 80% to 90% of them singletons. Study results and caveats: CD4+ T cells averaged fewer expanded clones than CD8+ T cells. The CD4+ and CD8+ T cells in the blood had expanded clonally by week 6 at 0.1 to 3.0 mg/kg.

Sequences were derived from CD4+ or CD8+ T cells sorted from blood, sampled in a trial of the OX40 agonist ivuxolimab. This TCR derives from an adult with an advanced solid tumor such as melanoma, head and neck, liver or kidney cancer. The chain has TRBV7-2 and TRBJ2-7, with 11 nucleotides matching TRBD2. CDR3 DNA: TGTGCCAGCAGCTTAGAGGGACTAGCGGCCTACGAGCAGTACTTC. Its protein product is CASSLEGLAAYEQYF.